Here is one T cell receptor (beta chain) with its context. Profiled with immunoSEQ multiplex PCR; TCRdb holds only in-frame clones, not every one. This sample has just under 20,000 clones, with under 85% found just once. The CDR3 contains 12 residues. The V and J ends lost 2 bases and 5 bases respectively, with 6 bases between them. Germline V gene lookup returns CDR1 SGHTA and CDR2 FQGTGA. The data are from a study of PD-1 blockade in classical Hodgkin lymphoma. Time point meaning: newly diagnosed, previously untreated cHL patient sample. Magnetic negative selection was used to purify CD4+ T cells from thawed PBMCs.

J is TRBJ2-5 and V is TRBV7-3; possibly TRBD1 for D (5 bases). The sequence was obtained from a human donor with classical Hodgkin lymphoma. Sequencing used CD4+ T cells from blood. CDR3 sequence (DNA): TGTGCCAGCAGCTTAGGGGCGGAGACCCAGTACTTC. This sequence encodes CASSLGAETQYF.